This is a list of T cell receptor beta chains from one sample in a study of T cells after yellow fever vaccination. TCRdb re-analysed the 5' RACE reads in MiXCR, keeping a single row per CDR3 protein. The table includes 120,000 or so distinct CDR3 sequences, 8.9% detected once. The sample consisted of CD8+ T cells sorted from PBMCs, taken on the day of the yellow fever booster vaccination. The receptor source for this set is a man younger than 35 who received the YFV17D yellow fever vaccine. CDR3s include the opening cysteine and the closing phenylalanine or tryptophan. The D gene is left open where the match is weak. A row's size may be missing; if present it is once, few, many or a size class.

j_gene	v_gene	abundance	d_gene	CDR3nt	CDR3aa
TRBJ1-1	TRBV18	NA	TRBD1	TGTGCCAGCTCACTAAAGGGACAGCCGAGCACTGAAGCTTTCTTT	CASSLKGQPSTEAFF
TRBJ1-1	TRBV6-6	few	NA	TGTGCCAGCAGTGCCAGGGTGGTCACTGAAGCTTTCTTT	CASSARVVTEAFF
TRBJ2-3	TRBV4-1	few	NA	TGCGCCAGCAGCCAACCCCCCCCGGCGGTCACAGATACGCAGTATTTT	CASSQPPPAVTDTQYF
TRBJ1-6	TRBV4-3	medium-sized	NA	TGCGCCAGCAGCCAAGACAGGGGTCGTAATTCACCCCTCCACTTT	CASSQDRGRNSPLHF
TRBJ1-1	TRBV6-5	many	NA	TGTGCCAGCAGTTACTCTTTGGACAGCAGCTTTGAAGCTTTCTTT	CASSYSLDSSFEAFF
TRBJ2-5	TRBV4-3	few	TRBD1	TGCGCCAGCAGCCAAGGGACAGGGTCGGCGGAGACCCAGTACTTC	CASSQGTGSAETQYF
TRBJ2-3	TRBV5-5	few	NA	TGTGCCAGCAGCTTGGAGATAGGGAATTGGCAGTATTTT	CASSLEIGNWQYF
TRBJ1-2	TRBV12-3/TRBV12-4	NA	TRBD1	TGTGCCAGCAGTTTAGCGGGACAGGGTTTTGGCTACACCTTC	CASSLAGQGFGYTF
TRBJ2-3	TRBV7-8	NA	TRBD2	TGTGCCAGCAGCCAGACTAGCGGAGATACGCAGTATTTT	CASSQTSGDTQYF
TRBJ2-5	TRBV4-2	few	TRBD2	TGTGCCAGCAGCCGATTGACTAGCGGGGGCGAAGAGACCCAGTACTTC	CASSRLTSGGEETQYF
TRBJ2-2	TRBV4-2	many	NA	TGTGCCAGCAGCCAAGTGGAGGGGAACACCGGGGAGCTGTTTTTT	CASSQVEGNTGELFF
TRBJ1-4	TRBV7-2	many	TRBD1	TGTGCCAGCAGCTATCTCGGGACAGGGGGCGGAAAACTGTTTTTT	CASSYLGTGGGKLFF
TRBJ1-1	TRBV4-1	few	TRBD1	TGCGCCAGCAGCCAAGCTAGGACAGGGGGCACTGAAGCTTTCTTT	CASSQARTGGTEAFF
TRBJ1-6	TRBV4-3	NA	NA	TGCGCCAGCAGCCAAGAGTCTAGTCTTAATTCACCCCTCCACTTT	CASSQESSLNSPLHF
TRBJ2-5	TRBV20-1	NA	TRBD2	TGCAGTGCTAGAGATCCCCAGACTAGCGGGGTGGCCAGCGTCCGGACCCAGTACTTC	CSARDPQTSGVASVRTQYF
TRBJ1-1	TRBV18	few	NA	TGTGCCAGCTCACGTCGGTTGGGGGGTATTATGAACACTGAAGCTTTCTTT	CASSRRLGGIMNTEAFF
TRBJ1-2	TRBV11-2	NA	NA	TGTGCCAGCAGCTTAAACTTTCGGAAGGTCTATGGCTACACCTTC	CASSLNFRKVYGYTF